This T cell receptor beta chain was obtained from a study of Ad26.COV2.S vaccination and SARS-CoV-2 variants. Assay used: immunoSEQ multiplex PCR; TCRdb lists only in-frame clones, some missing. Here the sample spans some 340,000 clones, around 83% being singletons. In germline, CDR1 is MNHEY, CDR2 SMNVEV (reference sequence). The CDR3 length is 14 residues. V lost 2 bases to trimming and J lost 1 base, with 8 bases between them. Treatment defined: 19 received Ad26.COV2.S at low or high dose, single or two shots; about 5 received placebo; per-sample allocation not given. Day 63 after the first injection of vaccine or placebo was the sampling time.

This rearrangement joins TRBV27 to TRBJ1-1; D is perhaps TRBD1 (5 bases). This sequence originates from a person between 18 and 60 years old who received the Ad26.COV2.S COVID-19 vaccine or a placebo. Sequenced here: peripheral blood, sampled in a trial of Ad26.COV2.S vaccine versus placebo. CDR3 in DNA: TGTGCCAGCAGTTTAAGCAGGGAGAACACTGAAGCTTTCTTT. It is translated as CASSLSRENTEAFF.